This T cell receptor (delta chain) was profiled in a study of gamma-delta chains in newborns, infants, children (dated by TCRdb to the late 2010s). At the level of the whole study: According to the study title, microbial exposure causes polyclonal expansion of innate gammadelta T cells right after birth. The study examined the way microbial exposure affected innate gammadelta T cell populations in human newborns right after birth.

Remarks on this clone: Its antigen target is currently unknown. The protein in TCRdb stems from a much larger clone and differs at residues 8 and 13 from this DNA's translation, likely a read error; here the protein is translated from the DNA.

The CDR1 and CDR2 encoded by the germline V gene are GEAIGNYY and EKD. Its CDR3 holds 18 amino acids, cysteine through phenylalanine. Of the read, only the CDR3 DNA is kept; its 54 bases are in frame from base 1. V is shortened by 1 base, J by 6 bases, and the region joining them spans 23 bases. For sequencing, an Illumina MiSeq was employed. TCRdb called clones from the public reads with CATT, and repeated DNA sequences were later combined into one row. The sample has fewer than 4,500 delta-chain clones on record, 0.6% to 0.7% of them singletons. The top ten constitute about 15% of the sample. Recombination connected TRDV2 to TRDJ2; no D gene can be assigned with confidence. The sample taken for sequencing was blood. This clonotype was obtained from a child who was a newborn, infant or young child, either healthy, febrile or measles-vaccinated (not recorded which). The CDR3 protein sequence reads: CACDTVLRENPLAAQLFF. The DNA sequence is given as TGTGCCTGTGACACGGTACTGAGGGAAAATCCATTGGCAGCACAACTCTTCTTT.